This T cell receptor beta chain is drawn from a study of shared clonotypes between healthy human individuals. Study-wide findings and caveats: Naive CD4 clonotypes overlapped across several donors at around 5%. Limited genetic and exposure-history diversity came from having few donors. In the sorted subsets, rarefaction showed sequencing was incomplete despite large depth.

Recent vaccinations or acute infections were absent in the healthy HIV-negative adult donors. The assay was immunoSEQ multiplex PCR, and TCRdb's table has in-frame clones only and misses some. Among 1.6 million or so clones listed, roughly 96% were seen once. Turning to this clone: Antigen: not known. The germline gene is not matched at one end of the junction; a read error may be the cause.

Germline V gene data show CDR1 as SSHAT and CDR2 as FNYEAQ (reference sequence). The CDR3 length is 14 residues. This sequence was found in a man aged 30 to 39 in good health. Sequenced: naive CD4+ T cells sorted from blood. Specified subset: CD45RA+ positively selected. The chain links TRBV7-7 to TRBJ2-1; tentatively, D is TRBD1 or TRBD2 (5 bases each). The CDR3 loop reads CASSLARGAHEQFF. The CDR3 DNA is TGTGCTAGCAGCTTAGCCCGAGGGGCACATGAGCAGTTCTTC.